The clone carrying this T cell receptor (beta chain) was counted at least ten times. The sample comes from a study of T cells in Graves' hyperthyroidism and ophthalmopathy. Template material for amplifying TCR beta CDR3 regions consisted of RNA transcripts. Using the HTBI primer set, a first-round RT-PCR was run on the TCR CDR3. One entry per CDR3 protein results from TCRdb running MiXCR on the multiplex PCR reads. The table has about 590,000 distinct CDR3 sequences, around a sixth seen once. The CDR3 has 16 residues. Trimming cost V 5 bases and J 8 bases; bases outside gene matches: 12. From germline, CDR1 is MNHEY and CDR2 SVGEGT.

The source material was blood. The clonotype was recovered from a woman aged 25-40 years with Graves' hyperthyroidism. The chain recombines TRBV6-2 or TRBV6-3 with TRBJ2-1; 10 bases are a match to TRBD2. In nucleotides, the CDR3 is TGTGCCAGCAGTCCCGAGATAGCGGGAGGTAGGGATGAGCAGTTCTTC. It codes for CASSPEIAGGRDEQFF.